These 11 T cell receptor beta chains were all obtained from the same sample, sequenced in a study of shared clonotypes between healthy human individuals. The method was immunoSEQ multiplex PCR; TCRdb's version includes in-frame clones alone and lacks a portion of them. The top ten hold over 9.5% of the sample, which has around 340,000 clones, around 70% seen once. Sequencing was carried out using memory CD4+ T cells sorted from blood. Subset: CD45RA-negative fraction. Receptors were obtained from a man aged 25-45 years in good health.

This clone was detected only a few times. The J gene is TRBJ2-7, the V gene TRBV7-6; 7 nucleotides agree with TRBD2. The germline gives CDR1 SGHVS, CDR2 FNYEAQ. Trimming took 5 bases from V and 2 from J; bases not matched to a gene: 6. The CDR3 is made up of 14 amino acids. CDR3 coding DNA: TGTGCCAGCAGCCGAAGCGGGAATACCTACGAGCAGTACTTC. Protein: CASSRSGNTYEQYF.

This chain uses TRBV6-6 with TRBJ1-5; D not certain. Deletions cut 10 bases from V and 0 bases from J, with 13 bases between. Germline CDR1 is MNHNY and CDR2 is SVGAGI (reference sequence). CDR3 length: 14 residues. CDR3 residues: CATAPYYSNQPQHF. DNA for the CDR3: TGTGCCACCGCACCCTACTATAGCAATCAGCCCCAGCATTTT.

This chain connects TRBV28 to TRBJ2-5; D ambiguous. With 6 bases removed from V and 5 bases from J, the gap between germline ends came to 13 bases. The CDR3 extends over 13 amino acids. The germline V gene encodes CDR1 MDHEN and CDR2 SYDVKM. Written as DNA, the CDR3 is TGTGCCAGCAGCTATGAGGAGAAGGAGACCCAGTACTTC. It translates to CASSYEEKETQYF.

The chain combines TRBV5-1 with TRBJ2-2; 8 bases are shared with TRBD1. CDR1 and CDR2 from the germline V gene are SGHRS and YFSETQ. This CDR3 is 14 amino acids long. V shed 4 bases, J shed 6 bases, and the junction held 5 bases outside the gene matches. The CDR3 sequence: CASSPDRGAGELFF. CDR3 coding DNA: TGCGCCAGCAGCCCTGACAGGGGCGCCGGGGAGCTGTTTTTT.

This clone was detected only a few times. Different DNA sequences within this sample yield the same CDR3. The genes are TRBV9 and TRBJ2-7, with D unresolved. The CDR3 loop spans 14 amino acids. The V gene lost 0 bases and the J gene lost 0 bases, with 7 bases spanning the gap. Germline V gives CDR1 SGDLS, CDR2 YYNGEE. CDR3 protein: CASSVGSSSYEQYF. In DNA form, the CDR3 reads TGTGCCAGCAGCGTAGGCTCCTCCTCCTACGAGCAGTACTTC.

The J gene is TRBJ2-3, the V gene TRBV19; 9 bases match TRBD1. J lost 4 bases, V lost 1 base, and 9 bases had no gene match. Looked up from germline, CDR1 is LNHDA and CDR2 is SQIVND (reference sequence). This CDR3 is 17 amino acids long. CDR3 loop: CASSIATGGALSDTQYF. The CDR3 DNA reads as TGTGCCAGTAGTATAGCTACAGGGGGCGCGTTATCAGATACGCAGTATTTT. Together with reference TRBV19 and TRBJ2-3, the CDR3 gives the full variable domain: DGGITQSPKYLFRKEGQNVTLSCEQNLNHDAMYWYRQDPGQGLRLIYYSQIVNDFQKGDIAEGYSVSREKKESFPLTVTSAQKNPTAFYLCASSIATGGALSDTQYFGPGTRLTVL.

V and J are TRBV7-3 and TRBJ2-7, with D perhaps TRBD2 (6 bases). Looked up from germline, CDR1 is SGHTA and CDR2 is FQGTGA. The CDR3 extends over 14 amino acids. V was shortened by 3 bases and J by 2 bases, with 11 bases between the two germline ends. CDR3 DNA sequence: TGTGCCAGCAGCTTGCGGGAAGGACCCTACGAGCAGTACTTC. It translates to CASSLREGPYEQYF.

Here the CDR3 DNA reads TGTGCCAGCTCACCATCTCCGATTCTATACGAGCAGTACTTC. The encoded protein is CASSPSPILYEQYF. V usage is TRBV18 and J usage is TRBJ2-7, with D uncertain. The CDR3 has 14 amino acids. The germline V and J ends were trimmed by 2 bases and 4 bases, with 12 bases remaining between them. Germline assignment: CDR1 KGHSH and CDR2 LQKENI.

The genes are TRBV11-2 and TRBJ2-7, with D uncertain. Trimming shortened V by 1 base and J by 0 bases, and 16 bases separated the two germline ends. This CDR3 spans 17 amino acids. Germline lookup yields CDR1 SGHAT and CDR2 FQNNGV. The CDR3 nucleotides read TGTGCCAGCAGCTTAGCCCACTCGGGCTCCAACTCCTACGAGCAGTACTTC. Its protein product is CASSLAHSGSNSYEQYF.

This clone was observed a handful of times. The germline gene is not matched at one end of the junction; a read error may be the cause. The V gene is TRBV7-7, the J gene TRBJ1-1; 8 bases map to TRBD1. The CDR3 contains 14 residues. Germline CDR1 is SSHAT and CDR2 is FNYEAQ (reference sequence). This chain's CDR3 is CASSPGQGNTEAFF. CDR3 bases: TGTGCTAGCAGCCCCGGACAGGGGAACACTGAAGCTTTCTTT.

The J gene is TRBJ2-3, the V gene TRBV10-1, with 8 bases lining up with TRBD2. Germline CDR1 is WNHNN and CDR2 is SYGVQD (reference sequence). The CDR3 is made up of 16 amino acids. V trimming: 4 bases; J trimming: 5 bases; junction bases outside the gene matches: 11. The DNA for the CDR3 is TGCGCCAGCAGTGTCACTAGCGGCCCGCCGGAAGATACGCAGTATTTT. It yields the protein CASSVTSGPPEDTQYF.